The 20 T cell receptor beta chains below were found in one sample sequenced in a study of shared clonotypes between healthy human individuals. The assay was immunoSEQ multiplex PCR, and TCRdb's table has in-frame clones only and misses some. The table lists around 480,000 clones, about 80% of them singletons. Sequenced sample: PBMCs. The source of these receptors is a woman in her thirties or forties in good health. Some clones in this sample may be carry-over from other donors' samples.

The rearrangement links TRBV7-9 to TRBJ2-1; perhaps TRBD2 as D (6 bases). V shed 5 bases and J shed 11 bases, with 16 bases lying between them. The germline V gene encodes CDR1 SEHNR and CDR2 FQNEAQ (reference sequence). This CDR3 comprises 13 residues. CDR3 coding DNA: TGTGCCAGCAGCCCCCGGGAGCGACTACAGCAGTTCTTC. Protein product: CASSPRERLQQFF. Using reference TRBV7-9 and TRBJ2-1 for the parts outside the CDR3, the full variable domain is DTGVSQNPRHKITKRGQNVTFRCDPISEHNRLYWYRQTLGQGPEFLTYFQNEAQLEKSRLLSDRFSAERPKGSFSTLEIQRTEQGDSAMYLCASSPRERLQQFFGPGTRLTVL.

With respect to this clone: The same CDR3 also results from other DNA sequences found in this sample. The chain uses TRBV18 and TRBJ2-3; D possibly corresponds to TRBD2 (5 bases). Deletions cut 2 bases from V and 6 bases from J, with 6 bases between. The CDR3 has 12 amino acids. The V gene's germline CDR1 is KGHSH and CDR2 LQKENI. CDR3 coding DNA: TGTGCCAGCTCACCAACGGGGGATACGCAGTATTTT. Its translation is CASSPTGDTQYF.

This rearrangement joins TRBV19 to TRBJ2-5, with TRBD2 matching 7 bases. The V gene's germline CDR1 is LNHDA and CDR2 SQIVND (reference sequence). CDR3 length equals 15 residues. V trimming: 2 bases; J trimming: 5 bases; junction bases outside the gene matches: 8. The CDR3, as DNA: TGTGCCAGTAGTATAAGTAGCGGGCGGCTTGAGACCCAGTACTTC. Translation gives CASSISSGRLETQYF. The full variable domain, completed using reference TRBV19 and TRBJ2-5, is DGGITQSPKYLFRKEGQNVTLSCEQNLNHDAMYWYRQDPGQGLRLIYYSQIVNDFQKGDIAEGYSVSREKKESFPLTVTSAQKNPTAFYLCASSISSGRLETQYFGPGTRLLVL.

This clone was observed a single time. The V call is TRBV5-6, the J call TRBJ2-5, with TRBD1 matching 10 bases. Germline CDR1 SGHDT, CDR2 YYEEEE. CDR3 size: 17 residues. Losses at the gene ends were 4 bases for V and 9 bases for J; bases not matched to a gene: 18. The CDR3 loop is CASSPSRDRGLSWAQYF. CDR3 nucleotide sequence: TGTGCCAGCAGCCCTTCCCGAGACAGGGGGCTTTCTTGGGCCCAGTACTTC. The variable domain in full, with the rest retrieved from reference TRBV5-6 and TRBJ2-5, is DAGVTQSPTHLIKTRGQQVTLRCSPKSGHDTVSWYQQALGQGPQFIFQYYEEEERQRGNFPDRFSGHQFPNYSSELNVNALLLGDSALYLCASSPSRDRGLSWAQYFGPGTRLLVL.

Concerning this clone itself: At one end, the junction sequence differs from germline, possibly due to a read error. The chain uses TRBV12-5 and TRBJ2-1; D ambiguous. The CDR3 is 14 amino acids. CDR1 and CDR2 from the germline V gene are LGHNT and FRNRAP. CDR3 DNA: TGTGCTAGTGGTTTGGACGGCTCCTACAATGAGCGGTTCTTC. This encodes CASGLDGSYNERFF.

V usage is TRBV4-3 and J usage is TRBJ2-3; the D gene is possibly TRBD2 (5 bases). The CDR3 consists of 15 residues. Trimming left V 2 bases short and J 1 base short, with 10 bases between. The germline V gene has CDR1 LGHNA and CDR2 YSLEER. Here the CDR3 reads CASSQNGRGTDTQYF. DNA of the CDR3: TGCGCCAGCAGCCAAAACGGGCGGGGCACAGATACGCAGTATTTT.

The rearrangement joins TRBV9 to TRBJ2-1; 8 bases match TRBD1. Germline V CDR1 and CDR2: SGDLS, YYNGEE. The CDR3 is 16 amino acids. The V and J ends lost 1 base and 10 bases, in that order; junction bases with no gene match: 13. CDR3 residues: CASSVTGQGARGEQFF. CDR3 coding DNA: TGTGCCAGCAGCGTAACCGGGCAGGGGGCCCGTGGCGAGCAGTTCTTC.

Only a few counts were recorded for this clone. The chain links TRBV7-2 to TRBJ2-3; D is undetermined. V was shortened by 2 bases and J by 3 bases, with 9 bases between the two germline ends. CDR1 SGHTA and CDR2 FQGNSA come from the germline V gene. The length of the CDR3 is 14 residues. The CDR3 bases are TGTGCCAGCAGCTTATCCCGGCATACAGATACGCAGTATTTT. It is translated as CASSLSRHTDTQYF.

This clone was detected many times. CDR3 residues: CSVPATGDIYYGYTF. The CDR3 bases are TGCAGCGTCCCTGCAACAGGGGACATCTACTATGGCTACACCTTC. The genes are TRBV29-1 and TRBJ1-2, with 7 bases lining up with TRBD1. CDR1 and CDR2 from the germline V gene are SQVTM and ANQGSEA. Trimming took 6 bases from V and 3 from J; bases not matched to a gene: 13. This CDR3 is built from 15 residues. The full variable domain, in which reference TRBV29-1 and TRBJ1-2 provide the parts outside the CDR3, is SAVISQKPSRDICQRGTSLTIQCQVDSQVTMMFWYRQQPGQSLTLIATANQGSEATYESGFVIDKFPISRPNLTFSTLTVSNMSPEDSSIYLCSVPATGDIYYGYTFGSGTRLTVV.

V and J are TRBV27 and TRBJ2-7, with TRBD2 matching over 13 bases. With 5 bases clipped from V and 2 bases from J, the junction kept 3 bases outside the gene matches. Germline lookup yields CDR1 MNHEY and CDR2 SMNVEV (reference sequence). This CDR3 has 15 amino acids. CDR3 loop: CASSAGTSGTYEQYF. Written as DNA, the CDR3 is TGTGCCAGCAGTGCAGGGACTAGCGGGACCTACGAGCAGTACTTC.

V usage is TRBV2 and J usage is TRBJ1-4; D not resolved. V was pared by 6 bases and J by 2 bases, with 7 bases between. Germline values: CDR1 SNHLY, CDR2 FYNNEI. CDR3 size: 13 residues. The CDR3 protein is CASRGDTNEKLFF. The CDR3 DNA is TGTGCCAGCAGAGGAGACACTAATGAAAAACTGTTTTTT.

About this clone itself: The sample carries other DNA sequences with the same CDR3. This rearrangement joins TRBV7-9 to TRBJ2-7, with 11 bases matching TRBD2. The CDR3 runs to 13 residues. V lost 8 bases and J lost 2; bases outside the gene matches: 2. Germline values: CDR1 SEHNR, CDR2 FQNEAQ (reference sequence). The chain's CDR3 is CASGTSGTYEQYF. The DNA of the CDR3 is TGTGCCAGCGGGACTAGCGGAACCTACGAGCAGTACTTC.

This rearrangement joins TRBV2 to TRBJ1-4; D unresolved. This CDR3 is built from 14 residues. CDR1 is SNHLY and CDR2 is FYNNEI in the germline V gene. The V end was cut by 2 bases, the J end by 12 bases, with 16 bases between. The CDR3 nucleotides are TGTGCCAGCAGTGAATTGGTAGGCTTTGGTGAACTGTTTTTT. Protein product: CASSELVGFGELFF.

This clone has more than one count but fewer than ten. The chain employs TRBV27 and TRBJ2-3, with TRBD2 matching 10 bases. The CDR3 loop spans 16 amino acids. Germline trimming cut 2 bases from V and 6 bases from J; bases unmatched to any gene: 8. Per germline, CDR1 MNHEY and CDR2 SMNVEV (reference sequence). CDR3 DNA: TGTGCCAGCAGTTTAAGAGCGGGAGGGCCATGGGATACGCAGTATTTT. Its protein product is CASSLRAGGPWDTQYF.

This chain links TRBV5-1 with TRBJ2-5; the D is unclear. The CDR3 extends over 13 amino acids. Trimming left V 1 base short and J 5 bases short, with 9 bases between. Germline V gene data show CDR1 as SGHRS and CDR2 as YFSETQ. The CDR3 DNA follows: TGCGCCAGCAGCTTGTTGGCACTGGAGACCCAGTACTTC. It is translated as CASSLLALETQYF. Full variable domain (missing parts from reference TRBV5-1 and TRBJ2-5): KAGVTQTPRYLIKTRGQQVTLSCSPISGHRSVSWYQQTPGQGLQFLFEYFSETQRNKGNFPGRFSGRQFSNSRSEMNVSTLELGDSALYLCASSLLALETQYFGPGTRLLVL.

This clone has just one count. This chain links TRBV9 with TRBJ1-2, with D unresolved. Trimming removed 4 bases at V and 2 bases at J, with 15 bases between. The CDR3 is 15 residues long. Germline assignment: CDR1 SGDLS and CDR2 YYNGEE. In DNA, the CDR3 is TGTGCCAGCAGCCCGAGGGTCCAGGAAAACTATGGCTACACCTTC. Protein: CASSPRVQENYGYTF.

The gene calls are TRBV9 and TRBJ2-7, with a tentative D call TRBD1 (6 bases). The CDR3 runs 13 residues. Germline V gene lookup returns CDR1 SGDLS and CDR2 YYNGEE. V dropped 3 bases and J dropped 10 bases, with 17 bases sitting between them. The CDR3 sequence: CASSERDRTAQYF. DNA of the CDR3: TGTGCCAGCAGCGAGAGGGACCGGACAGCCCAGTACTTC.

This clone has a count of ten or more. J is TRBJ2-7 and V is TRBV6-1; tentative D call: TRBD1 (6 bases). Germline CDR1 reads MNHNS; CDR2 reads SASEGT. Trimming removed 10 bases from V and 5 bases from J, with 21 bases in between. There are 14 residues in the CDR3. Here the CDR3 reads CATRRGGDLDEQYF. Here the CDR3 DNA reads TGTGCCACGAGGCGAGGGGGAGACTTGGACGAGCAGTACTTC.

This clone was counted only a few times. The J gene is TRBJ2-2, the V gene TRBV5-1; the match to TRBD2 covers 8 bases. Trimming at V came to 4 bases and at J to 0 bases, leaving 5 bases not matched to a gene. Germline CDR1 is SGHRS and CDR2 is YFSETQ. This CDR3 contains 16 residues. The CDR3 DNA sequence: TGCGCCAGCAGCACTAGCGGCCGTGCGAACACCGGGGAGCTGTTTTTT. It codes for CASSTSGRANTGELFF.

This chain joins TRBV5-1 and TRBJ2-5, with D possibly being TRBD1 (6 bases). The CDR3 is 15 amino acids. Germline V gene data show CDR1 as SGHRS and CDR2 as YFSETQ. V lost 1 base and J 5 bases, leaving 15 bases between the germline ends. Written as DNA, the CDR3 is TGCGCCAGCAGCTTGAATACAGGGTCTGAGGAGACCCAGTACTTC. Its translation: CASSLNTGSEETQYF.